The next 8 T cell receptor beta chains were all read from a single sample in a study of control samples from healthy donors and cancer patients. The assay was immunoSEQ multiplex PCR, and TCRdb's table has in-frame clones only and misses some. This table has 170,000 or so clones, more than 85% appearing once. Sequencing was carried out using blood. These receptors all come from a woman between 40 and 50 years old in good health.

The chain combines TRBV14 with TRBJ2-1; 10 nucleotides agree with TRBD1. V lost 3 bases, J lost 9 bases, and 5 bases stayed unmatched. This CDR3 is built from 14 residues. CDR1 and CDR2 from the germline V gene are SGHDN and FVKESK. CDR3 residues: CASSHRTGGIEQFF. As DNA, the CDR3 is TGTGCCAGCAGCCACAGGACAGGGGGAATTGAGCAGTTCTTC. Looking up the rest from reference TRBV14 and TRBJ2-1 gives the full variable domain: EAGVTQFPSHSVIEKGQTVTLRCDPISGHDNLYWYRRVMGKEIKFLLHFVKESKQDESGMPNNRFLAERTGGTYSTLKVQPAELEDSGVYFCASSHRTGGIEQFFGPGTRLTVL.

The chain uses TRBV5-1 and TRBJ2-1; a weak D match, TRBD2 (6 bases). The CDR3 consists of 15 residues. In germline, CDR1 is SGHRS, CDR2 YFSETQ. Trimming left V 4 bases short and J 3 bases short, with 14 bases between. The CDR3 reads CASSVSGTYYNEQFF. The CDR3 coding sequence is TGCGCCAGCAGCGTATCCGGGACTTACTACAATGAGCAGTTCTTC.

The rearrangement links TRBV7-2 to TRBJ1-5; D uncertain. CDR1 is SGHTA and CDR2 is FQGNSA in the germline V gene. The ends were cut back, 5 bases at V and 4 bases at J, with 9 bases in the middle. This CDR3 comprises 13 residues. The CDR3 region is CASSAGRNQPQHF. DNA for the CDR3: TGTGCCAGCAGCGCAGGACGGAATCAGCCCCAGCATTTT.

The chain has TRBV5-1 and TRBJ2-2, with 7 bases lining up with TRBD2. Germline CDR1 is SGHRS and CDR2 is YFSETQ. The CDR3 spans 16 residues. With V trimmed by 0 bases and J by 4 bases, 6 bases remained unmatched. The CDR3 is CASSLEPGRSTGELFF. CDR3 bases: TGCGCCAGCAGCTTGGAACCCGGGAGGAGCACCGGGGAGCTGTTTTTT. Full variable domain (missing parts from reference TRBV5-1 and TRBJ2-2): KAGVTQTPRYLIKTRGQQVTLSCSPISGHRSVSWYQQTPGQGLQFLFEYFSETQRNKGNFPGRFSGRQFSNSRSEMNVSTLELGDSALYLCASSLEPGRSTGELFFGEGSRLTVL.

V and J are TRBV15 and TRBJ1-2; D might be TRBD1 (6 bases). V dropped 8 bases and J dropped 8 bases, with 30 bases sitting between them. Germline V lookup: CDR1 LNHNV, CDR2 YYDKDF (reference sequence). CDR3 length: 17 residues. CDR3 sequence (DNA): TGTGCCACCGGACGCCGGGACAATATCGAAGTAGCCTCGGGCTACACCTTC. As protein: CATGRRDNIEVASGYTF.

The chain has TRBV6-5 and TRBJ1-4; D is ambiguous. V was pared by 5 bases and J by 0 bases, with 10 bases between. The CDR3 spans 15 residues. The germline V gene has CDR1 MNHEY and CDR2 SVGAGI. CDR3 bases: TGTGCCAGCAGTCCGGGGTTTGCAACTAATGAAAAACTGTTTTTT. It codes for CASSPGFATNEKLFF.

The rearrangement links TRBV7-9 to TRBJ1-1, with D tentatively TRBD1 (5 bases). This CDR3 spans 13 amino acids. The germline CDR1 and CDR2 sequences are SEHNR and FQNEAQ (reference sequence). Trimming left V 5 bases short and J 3 bases short, with 10 bases between. CDR3 protein: CASSAGMYTEAFF. CDR3 coding DNA: TGTGCCAGCAGCGCAGGGATGTACACTGAAGCTTTCTTT. Variable domain in full (rest from reference TRBV7-9 and TRBJ1-1): DTGVSQNPRHKITKRGQNVTFRCDPISEHNRLYWYRQTLGQGPEFLTYFQNEAQLEKSRLLSDRFSAERPKGSFSTLEIQRTEQGDSAMYLCASSAGMYTEAFFGQGTRLTVV.

The chain employs TRBV6-4 and TRBJ2-1, with D tentatively TRBD1 (6 bases). Germline CDR1 is MRHNA and CDR2 is SNTAGT. The CDR3 length is 15 residues. The ends were cut back, 7 bases at V and 7 bases at J, with 20 bases in the middle. For the CDR3, the DNA is TGTGCCAGCAAGCTCACAGCCCAGGGGTTAAATGAGCAGTTCTTC. Translating gives CASKLTAQGLNEQFF.